One sample yielded the 19 T cell receptor beta chains listed below, sequenced in a study of blood T cell repertoires in COVID-19. Method: immunoSEQ multiplex PCR; TCRdb's copy keeps in-frame clones and lacks some. The data contain 300,000 to 350,000 clones, about 87% of them singletons. The sample consisted of peripheral blood. The source of these receptors is a woman in her forties or fifties with COVID-19, enrolled during active disease.

The chain couples TRBV10-3 to TRBJ1-5; 9 nucleotides align to TRBD1. The CDR3 has 15 residues. CDR1 and CDR2 from the germline V gene are ENHRY and SYGVKD. V was pared by 0 bases and J by 9 bases, with 6 bases of the junction left unmatched. CDR3 bases: TGTGCCATCAGTGAGTCGTTGGACAGGGGATTGCCCCAGCATTTT. It yields the protein CAISESLDRGLPQHF.

The chain links TRBV6-2 or TRBV6-3 to TRBJ1-1; 7 positions match TRBD1. V shed 4 bases, J shed 1 base, and the junction held 9 bases outside the gene matches. The CDR3 has 16 amino acids. CDR1 is MNHEY and CDR2 is SVGEGT in the germline V gene. In nucleotides, the CDR3 is TGTGCCAGCAGTTCGGCGACAGGGAATTCGAACACTGAAGCTTTCTTT. Residues: CASSSATGNSNTEAFF.

The V call is TRBV3-1 (or the pseudogene TRBV3-2), the J call TRBJ1-3, with a possible D match to TRBD1 (5 bases). Trimming took 0 bases from V and 4 from J, leaving 10 bases between them. Germline assignment: CDR1 LGHDT and CDR2 YNNKEL (reference sequence). This CDR3 is 15 amino acids long. The CDR3 spells CASSQDRDLGNTIYF. CDR3 DNA sequence: TGTGCCAGCAGCCAAGATAGGGACTTAGGAAACACCATATATTTT.

The chain uses TRBV10-1 and TRBJ1-2, with TRBD1 identical over 8 bases. The V gene's germline CDR1 is WNHNN and CDR2 SYGVQD (reference sequence). CDR3 size: 17 residues. The V gene end was trimmed by 2 bases and the J gene end by 0 bases; junction bases not matched to a gene: 8. The CDR3 here is CASSEPGQVEANYGYTF. CDR3 bases: TGCGCCAGCAGTGAGCCGGGACAGGTCGAAGCTAACTATGGCTACACCTTC.

The chain has TRBV11-2 and TRBJ1-2; no reliable D call. CDR3 length equals 15 residues. Germline assignment: CDR1 SGHAT and CDR2 FQNNGV. V was trimmed by 4 bases and J by 8 bases, leaving 20 bases between them. Written as DNA, the CDR3 is TGTGCCAGCAGCTCCCTGCGGCAGCCCCTGAGGGGCTACACCTTC. This codes for CASSSLRQPLRGYTF. Full variable domain (remainder filled in from reference TRBV11-2 and TRBJ1-2): EAGVAQSPRYKIIEKRQSVAFWCNPISGHATLYWYQQILGQGPKLLIQFQNNGVVDDSQLPKDRFSAERLKGVDSTLKIQPAKLEDSAVYLCASSSLRQPLRGYTFGSGTRLTVV.

This chain links TRBV27 with TRBJ2-1, with 9 bases lining up with TRBD2. The germline V gene encodes CDR1 MNHEY and CDR2 SMNVEV (reference sequence). The trim removed 3 bases at V and 2 bases at J, leaving 5 bases unmatched. The CDR3 is 16 amino acids. This chain's CDR3 is CASSFFVAGAYNEQFF. The CDR3 bases are TGTGCCAGCAGTTTCTTTGTAGCGGGGGCCTACAATGAGCAGTTCTTC.

The gene calls are TRBV19 and TRBJ1-1, with 8 bases matching TRBD1. The V gene's germline CDR1 is LNHDA and CDR2 SQIVND (reference sequence). The CDR3 is 17 residues long. Unmatched junction bases numbered 8, after V lost 2 bases and J lost 0 bases. The DNA of the CDR3 is TGTGCCAGTAGTATAAGGACAGGGTATTCCATGAACACTGAAGCTTTCTTT. It codes for CASSIRTGYSMNTEAFF.

As DNA, the CDR3 is TGCAGTGCTAGAGAAACAGGAACGCAGTATTTT. Translation gives CSARETGTQYF. V is TRBV20-1 and J is TRBJ2-3; D possibly corresponds to TRBD1 (5 bases). The germline V and J ends were trimmed by 0 bases and 9 bases, with 7 bases remaining between them. This CDR3 has 11 amino acids. The germline gives CDR1 DFQATT, CDR2 SNEGSKA (reference sequence).

V usage is TRBV11-3 and J usage is TRBJ1-1; TRBD1 might be the D (5 bases). V dropped 2 bases and J dropped 8 bases, with 12 bases sitting between them. This CDR3 is built from 13 residues. Germline CDR1 and CDR2: SGHNT and YENEEA. CDR3 sequence: CASSLIGGTEAFF. DNA of the CDR3: TGTGCCAGCAGCTTAATTGGAGGGACGGAAGCTTTCTTT.

J is TRBJ2-7 and V is TRBV7-9; a weak D match, TRBD1 (5 bases). This CDR3 has 13 residues. CDR1 is SEHNR, CDR2 FQNEAQ, per germline (reference sequence). Trimming removed 5 bases from V and 1 base from J, with 9 bases in between. The CDR3 here is CASSLRASYEQYF. The CDR3, as DNA: TGTGCCAGCAGCCTCAGGGCTTCCTACGAGCAGTACTTC.

This clone has only a few counts. The genes are TRBV9 and TRBJ2-7; no reliable D call. The CDR3 runs to 13 residues. V gave up 0 bases and J gave up 0 bases, with 4 bases separating them. Looked up from germline, CDR1 is SGDLS and CDR2 is YYNGEE. In DNA, the CDR3 is TGTGCCAGCAGCGTAGACAGCTCCTACGAGCAGTACTTC. It translates to CASSVDSSYEQYF.

The CDR3: CASRITGTGGETQYF. The CDR3 DNA reads TGCGCCAGCAGAATAACCGGGACAGGAGGCGAGACCCAGTACTTC. The chain carries TRBV5-1 and TRBJ2-5; 8 bases fit TRBD1. The ends lost 5 bases at V and 5 bases at J; junction bases unmatched: 11. This CDR3 is built from 15 residues. Looked up from germline, CDR1 is SGHRS and CDR2 is YFSETQ.

The genes are TRBV18 and TRBJ2-1, with 10 bases fitting TRBD2. The J segment lost 8 bases and the V segment lost 6 bases, leaving 10 bases of the junction unmatched. This CDR3 spans 15 amino acids. The V gene's germline CDR1 is KGHSH and CDR2 LQKENI. This chain's CDR3 is CASSQLAGSVDEQFF. In DNA form, the CDR3 reads TGTGCCAGCTCCCAACTAGCGGGGTCGGTGGATGAGCAGTTCTTC. Drawing the rest from reference TRBV18 and TRBJ2-1, the complete variable domain is NAGVMQNPRHLVRRRGQEARLRCSPMKGHSHVYWYRQLPEEGLKFMVYLQKENIIDESGMPKERFSAEFPKEGPSILRIQQVVRGDSAAYFCASSQLAGSVDEQFFGPGTRLTVL.

The rearrangement links TRBV5-5 to TRBJ2-5; 7 bases map to TRBD1. The V and J ends lost 4 bases and 5 bases, in that order; junction bases with no gene match: 14. The germline V gene has CDR1 SGHKS and CDR2 YYEKEE (reference sequence). This CDR3 is 16 amino acids long. CDR3 protein: CASSDFTGVVGETQYF. The CDR3 DNA reads TGTGCCAGCAGCGATTTTACAGGGGTGGTAGGGGAGACCCAGTACTTC.

The chain joins TRBV5-1 to TRBJ1-5; 7 bases align to TRBD1. This CDR3 is 14 amino acids long. From germline, CDR1 is SGHRS and CDR2 YFSETQ. Unmatched junction bases numbered 3, after V lost 3 bases and J lost 3 bases. CDR3 DNA sequence: TGCGCCAGCAGCTGGGGACAGAACAATCAGCCCCAGCATTTT. This gives the protein CASSWGQNNQPQHF.

The chain recombines TRBV30 with TRBJ2-1; 7 nucleotides align to TRBD1. CDR1 and CDR2 from the germline V gene are GTSNPN and SVGIG (reference sequence). V lost 3 bases, J lost 8 bases, and 13 bases stayed unmatched. The CDR3 spans 15 residues. The CDR3 here is CAWSMGQSVVYEQFF. Written as DNA, the CDR3 is TGTGCCTGGAGCATGGGACAGTCGGTGGTATATGAGCAGTTCTTC. Using reference TRBV30 and TRBJ2-1 for the parts outside the CDR3, the full variable domain is SQTIHQWPATLVQPVGSPLSLECTVEGTSNPNLYWYRQAAGRGLQLLFYSVGIGQISSEVPQNLSASRPQDRQFILSSKKLLLSDSGFYLCAWSMGQSVVYEQFFGPGTRLTVL.

This clone has only one observation. The rearrangement joins TRBV6-5 to TRBJ1-1; D not resolved. The CDR3 spans 12 residues. The V gene's germline CDR1 is MNHEY and CDR2 SVGAGI. The V and J ends lost 8 bases and 1 base respectively, with 8 bases between them. The chain's CDR3 is CASGHPNTEAFF. Written as DNA, the CDR3 is TGTGCCAGCGGGCACCCGAACACTGAAGCTTTCTTT.

The rearrangement joins TRBV24-1 to TRBJ2-1; D not certain. The CDR3 spans 12 residues. Deletions cut 4 bases from V and 8 bases from J, with 8 bases between. CDR1 and CDR2 from the germline V gene are KGHDR and SFDVKD. CDR3 sequence reads: CATSDWRDEQFF. CDR3 coding DNA: TGTGCCACCAGTGACTGGAGAGATGAGCAGTTCTTC.

This sequence joins TRBV7-8 and TRBJ1-5; 8 bases fit TRBD1. Trimming cost V 2 bases and J 2 bases; bases outside gene matches: 2. Germline assignment: CDR1 SGHVS and CDR2 FQNEAQ. This CDR3 comprises 15 residues. Written as DNA, the CDR3 is TGTGCCAGCAGCTTATGGGGACAGGGCAATCAGCCCCAGCATTTT. It specifies CASSLWGQGNQPQHF.